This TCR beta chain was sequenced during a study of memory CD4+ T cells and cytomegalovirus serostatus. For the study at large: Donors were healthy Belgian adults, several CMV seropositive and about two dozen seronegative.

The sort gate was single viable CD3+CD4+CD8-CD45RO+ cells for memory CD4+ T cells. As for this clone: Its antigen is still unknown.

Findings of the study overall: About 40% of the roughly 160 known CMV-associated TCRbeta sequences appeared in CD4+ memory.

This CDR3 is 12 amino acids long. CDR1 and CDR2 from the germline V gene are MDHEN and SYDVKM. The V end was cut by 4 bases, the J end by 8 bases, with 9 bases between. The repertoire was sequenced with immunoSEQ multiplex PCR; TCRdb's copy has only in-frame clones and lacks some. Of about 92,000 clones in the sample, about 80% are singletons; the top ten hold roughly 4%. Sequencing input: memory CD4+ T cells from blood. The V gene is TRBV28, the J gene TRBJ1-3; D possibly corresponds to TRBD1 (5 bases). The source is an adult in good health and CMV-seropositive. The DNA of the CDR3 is TGTGCCAGCAGTTGGGGGGACTACACCATATATTTT. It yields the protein CASSWGDYTIYF.